This T cell receptor beta chain was sequenced during a study of metastatic and nonmetastatic thyroid tumors. Trimming removed 5 bases from V and 4 bases from J, with 14 bases in between. Germline CDR1 reads DFQATT; CDR2 reads SNEGSKA (reference sequence). The CDR3 contains 14 residues. From the PCR reads, TCRdb re-called clones with MiXCR. Here the sample spans over 8,000 clones, about 33% being singletons. Every patient underwent thyroid surgery untreated. The sample comprised adjacent normal tissue. The V gene is TRBV20-1, the J gene TRBJ1-4; unclear D gene. The TCR originated in a female donor with papillary thyroid cancer or a benign thyroid nodule (not recorded which). Some clones in this sample may be carry-over from other donors' samples. CDR3 bases: TGCAGTGCTGCAGTTTCTTTGGGTAATGAAAAACTGTTTTTT. Its translation: CSAAVSLGNEKLFF.